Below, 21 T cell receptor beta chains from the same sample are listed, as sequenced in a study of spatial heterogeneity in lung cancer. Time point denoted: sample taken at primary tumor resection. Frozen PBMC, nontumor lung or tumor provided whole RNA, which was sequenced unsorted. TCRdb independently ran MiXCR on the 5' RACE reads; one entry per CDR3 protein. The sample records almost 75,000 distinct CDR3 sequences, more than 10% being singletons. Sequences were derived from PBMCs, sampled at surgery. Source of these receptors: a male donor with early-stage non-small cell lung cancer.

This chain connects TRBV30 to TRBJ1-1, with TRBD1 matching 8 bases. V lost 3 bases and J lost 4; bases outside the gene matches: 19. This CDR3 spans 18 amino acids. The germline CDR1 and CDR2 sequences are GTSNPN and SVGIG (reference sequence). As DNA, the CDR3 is TGTGCCTGGAGCCCCGCGGGCAGGGGGCGGTTAGGGAGCACTGAAGCTTTCTTT. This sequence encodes CAWSPAGRGRLGSTEAFF.

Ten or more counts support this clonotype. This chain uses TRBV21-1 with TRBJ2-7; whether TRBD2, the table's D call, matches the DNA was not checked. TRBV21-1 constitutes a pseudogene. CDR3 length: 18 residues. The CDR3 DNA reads TGTGCCAGCAGCAAGGGCCCGAAATCCACCCCAGCGCGTTACGAGCAGTACTTC. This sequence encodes CASSKGPKSTPARYEQYF.

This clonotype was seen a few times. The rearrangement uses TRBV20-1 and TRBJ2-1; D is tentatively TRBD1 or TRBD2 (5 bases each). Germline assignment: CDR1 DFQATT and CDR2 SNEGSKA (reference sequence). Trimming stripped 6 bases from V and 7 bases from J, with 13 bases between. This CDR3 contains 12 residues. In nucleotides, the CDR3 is TGCAGTGCCGTACTAGGGGTAAATGAGCAGTTCTTC. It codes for CSAVLGVNEQFF.

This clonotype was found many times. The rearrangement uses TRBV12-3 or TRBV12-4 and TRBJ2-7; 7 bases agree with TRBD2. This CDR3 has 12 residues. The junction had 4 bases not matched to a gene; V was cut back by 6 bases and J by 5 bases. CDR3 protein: CASSLTSHEQYF. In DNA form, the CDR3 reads TGTGCCAGCAGCTTGACTAGCCACGAGCAGTACTTC.

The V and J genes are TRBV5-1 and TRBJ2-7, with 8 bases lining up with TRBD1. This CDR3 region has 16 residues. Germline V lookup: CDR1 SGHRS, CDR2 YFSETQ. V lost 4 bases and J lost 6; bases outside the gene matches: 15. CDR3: CASSGISRGRFSEQYF. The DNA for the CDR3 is TGCGCCAGCAGCGGAATATCCAGGGGGCGCTTTTCCGAGCAGTACTTC.

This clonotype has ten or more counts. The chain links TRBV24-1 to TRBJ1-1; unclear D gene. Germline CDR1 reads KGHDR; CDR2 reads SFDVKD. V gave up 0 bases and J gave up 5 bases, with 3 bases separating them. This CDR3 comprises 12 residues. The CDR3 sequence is CATSDLGTEAFF. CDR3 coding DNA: TGTGCCACCAGTGATTTGGGGACTGAAGCTTTCTTT.

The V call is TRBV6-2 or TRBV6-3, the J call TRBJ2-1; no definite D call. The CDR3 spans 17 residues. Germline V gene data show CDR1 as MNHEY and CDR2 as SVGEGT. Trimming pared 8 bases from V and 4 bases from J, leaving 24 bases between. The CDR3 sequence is CASRPLLGKEPYNEQFF. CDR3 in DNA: TGTGCCAGCCGACCACTTCTAGGAAAAGAACCTTACAATGAGCAGTTCTTC.

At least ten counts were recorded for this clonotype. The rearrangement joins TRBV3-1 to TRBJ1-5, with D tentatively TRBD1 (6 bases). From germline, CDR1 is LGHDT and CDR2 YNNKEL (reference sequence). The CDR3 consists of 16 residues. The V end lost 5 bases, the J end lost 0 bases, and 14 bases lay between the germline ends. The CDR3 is CASSLTGDASNQPQHF. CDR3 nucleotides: TGTGCCAGCAGCTTGACAGGTGACGCTAGCAATCAGCCCCAGCATTTT.

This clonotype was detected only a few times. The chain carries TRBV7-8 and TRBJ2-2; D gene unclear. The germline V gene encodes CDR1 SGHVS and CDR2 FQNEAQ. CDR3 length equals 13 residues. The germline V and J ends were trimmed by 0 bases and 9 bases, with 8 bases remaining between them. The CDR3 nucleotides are TGTGCCAGCAGCTTAGCAGGACCAAGGGAGCTGTTTTTT. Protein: CASSLAGPRELFF.

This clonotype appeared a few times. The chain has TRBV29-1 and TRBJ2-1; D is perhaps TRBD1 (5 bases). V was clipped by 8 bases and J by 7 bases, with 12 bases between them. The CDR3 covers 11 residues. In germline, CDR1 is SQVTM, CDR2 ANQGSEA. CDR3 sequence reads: CSTAQGNEQFF. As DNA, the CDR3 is TGCAGCACGGCTCAGGGTAATGAGCAGTTCTTC.

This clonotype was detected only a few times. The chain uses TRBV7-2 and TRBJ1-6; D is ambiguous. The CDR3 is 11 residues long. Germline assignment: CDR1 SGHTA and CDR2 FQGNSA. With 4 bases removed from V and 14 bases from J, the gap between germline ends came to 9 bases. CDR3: CASSSSGTLHF. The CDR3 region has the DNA TGTGCCAGCAGCTCCTCCGGGACCCTCCACTTT.

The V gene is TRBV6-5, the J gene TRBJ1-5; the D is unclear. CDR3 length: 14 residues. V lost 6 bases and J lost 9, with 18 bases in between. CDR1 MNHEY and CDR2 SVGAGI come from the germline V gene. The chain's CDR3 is CASRYAFKEGPQHF. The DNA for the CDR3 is TGTGCCAGCAGATATGCATTCAAGGAAGGGCCCCAGCATTTT.

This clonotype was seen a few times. The CDR3 DNA sequence: TGCGCCAGCAGCTTTACACCACCGGACGAGCAGTACTTC. This translates into CASSFTPPDEQYF. The chain joins TRBV5-1 to TRBJ2-7, with unresolved D. The CDR3 has 13 amino acids. The germline V and J ends were trimmed by 2 bases and 5 bases, with 11 bases remaining between them. Germline V gives CDR1 SGHRS, CDR2 YFSETQ.

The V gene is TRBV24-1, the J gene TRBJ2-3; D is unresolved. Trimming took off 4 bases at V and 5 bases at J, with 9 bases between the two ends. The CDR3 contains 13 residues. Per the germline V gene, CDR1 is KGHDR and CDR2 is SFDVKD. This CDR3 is CATSDRWGDTQYF. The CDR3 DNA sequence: TGTGCCACCAGTGACAGGTGGGGAGATACGCAGTATTTT.

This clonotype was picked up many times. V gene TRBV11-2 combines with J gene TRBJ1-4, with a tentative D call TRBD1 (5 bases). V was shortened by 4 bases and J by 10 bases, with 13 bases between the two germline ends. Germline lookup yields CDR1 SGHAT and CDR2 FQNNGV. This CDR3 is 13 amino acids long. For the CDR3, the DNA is TGTGCCAGCAGCTACCCTGGCGGGGGAAAACTGTTTTTT. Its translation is CASSYPGGGKLFF.

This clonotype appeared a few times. The CDR3 is CALSSLAGGNEQFF. The CDR3 DNA sequence: TGTGCCCTAAGCAGTCTAGCGGGAGGTAATGAGCAGTTCTTC. V and J are TRBV10-3 and TRBJ2-1; TRBD2 matches 11 bases. Germline CDR1 and CDR2: ENHRY and SYGVKD. The CDR3 spans 14 residues. After removal of 11 bases from V and 7 bases from J, the junction contained 10 bases not matched to a gene.

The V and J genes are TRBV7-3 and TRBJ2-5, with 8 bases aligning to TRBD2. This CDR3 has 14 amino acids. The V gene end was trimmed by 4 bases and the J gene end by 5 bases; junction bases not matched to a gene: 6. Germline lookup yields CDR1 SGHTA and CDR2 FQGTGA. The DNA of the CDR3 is TGTGCCAGCAGCTCGAGCGGGAGTGAGGAGACCCAGTACTTC. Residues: CASSSSGSEETQYF.

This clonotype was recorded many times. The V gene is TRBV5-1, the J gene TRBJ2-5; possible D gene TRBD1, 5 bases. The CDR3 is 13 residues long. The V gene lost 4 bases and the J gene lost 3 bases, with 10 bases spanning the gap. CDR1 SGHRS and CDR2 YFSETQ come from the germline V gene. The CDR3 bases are TGCGCCAGCAGCCGAACCAGGGAAGAGACCCAGTACTTC. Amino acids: CASSRTREETQYF.

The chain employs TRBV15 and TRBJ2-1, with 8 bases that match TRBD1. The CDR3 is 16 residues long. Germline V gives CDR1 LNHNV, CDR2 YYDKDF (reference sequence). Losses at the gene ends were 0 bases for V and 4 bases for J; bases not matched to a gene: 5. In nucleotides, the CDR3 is TGTGCCACCAGCAGAGACGACAGGGGCGATTACAATGAGCAGTTCTTC. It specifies CATSRDDRGDYNEQFF.

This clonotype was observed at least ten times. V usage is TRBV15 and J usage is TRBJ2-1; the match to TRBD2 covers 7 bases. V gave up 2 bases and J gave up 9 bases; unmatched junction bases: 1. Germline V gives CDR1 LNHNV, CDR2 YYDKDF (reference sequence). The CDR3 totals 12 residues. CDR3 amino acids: CATSRSGGEQFF. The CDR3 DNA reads TGTGCCACCAGCAGATCGGGGGGTGAGCAGTTCTTC.

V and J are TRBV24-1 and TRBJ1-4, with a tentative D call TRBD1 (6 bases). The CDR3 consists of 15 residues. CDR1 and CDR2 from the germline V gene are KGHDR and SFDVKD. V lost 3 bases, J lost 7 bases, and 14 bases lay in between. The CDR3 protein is CATSDNGGSGEKLFF. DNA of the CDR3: TGTGCCACCAGTGATAACGGGGGCAGCGGTGAAAAACTGTTTTTT.